A selection of T cell receptor beta chains follows, all from one sample in a study of blood T cell repertoires in COVID-19. Repertoires were generated with immunoSEQ multiplex PCR, while TCRdb's copy carries only in-frame clones and drops some. The table records about 120,000 clones, about four fifths of them present only once. The sample consisted of peripheral blood. Receptors originate from a man between 65 and 80 years old with acute or convalescent COVID-19. CDR3s include the opening cysteine and the closing phenylalanine or tryptophan. Fields, in order: CDR3 protein, CDR3 DNA, V gene, clone size, J gene, D gene. The D gene is left open where the match is weak. Expanded clones are given a class, and other clones once, few, many or no size at all.

CDR3: CASSLKERSNTGELFF
DNA: TGTGCCAGCAGCTTAAAAGAGCGGTCGAACACCGGGGAGCTGTTTTTT
V: TRBV13
size: NA
J: TRBJ2-2
D: NA

CDR3: CASSSDRKETEAFF
DNA: TGTGCCAGCTCTAGTGACAGGAAAGAAACTGAAGCTTTCTTT
V: TRBV18
size: NA
J: TRBJ1-1
D: NA

CDR3: CASSYYSGTGTGELFF
DNA: TGCGCCAGCAGCTACTACTCCGGGACAGGTACCGGGGAGCTGTTTTTT
V: TRBV5-1
size: NA
J: TRBJ2-2
D: TRBD1

CDR3: CAISDPQRWGSTDTQYF
DNA: TGTGCCATCAGTGATCCGCAGCGGTGGGGTAGCACAGATACGCAGTATTTT
V: TRBV10-3
size: NA
J: TRBJ2-3
D: NA

CDR3: CASSRSPGRGVVDTEAFF
DNA: TGTGCCAGCAGCCGGAGCCCCGGGAGAGGGGTGGTGGACACTGAAGCTTTCTTT
V: TRBV14
size: NA
J: TRBJ1-1
D: NA

CDR3: CASSFGQVSNQPQHF
DNA: TGTGCCAGCAGCTTCGGACAGGTTAGCAATCAGCCCCAGCATTTT
V: TRBV7-2
size: NA
J: TRBJ1-5
D: TRBD1

CDR3: CASSLVGGITDEQFF
DNA: TGTGCCAGCAGCTTAGTCGGGGGGATCACCGATGAGCAGTTCTTC
V: TRBV7-9
size: NA
J: TRBJ2-1
D: TRBD2

CDR3: CASSQDQGRGANQPQHF
DNA: TGTGCCAGCAGCCAAGATCAGGGCAGGGGGGCCAATCAGCCCCAGCATTTT
V: TRBV3-1/TRBV3-2
size: NA
J: TRBJ1-5
D: TRBD1

CDR3: CASTLDRGLGGYWGYTF
DNA: TGTGCCAGCACCCTCGACAGGGGGCTCGGTGGATATTGGGGCTACACCTTC
V: TRBV7-2
size: NA
J: TRBJ1-2
D: TRBD1

CDR3: CASSYLRGQETQYF
DNA: TGTGCCAGCAGTTACCTCAGGGGCCAAGAGACCCAGTACTTC
V: TRBV6-2/TRBV6-3
size: NA
J: TRBJ2-5
D: NA

CDR3: CASSPEDRSYEQYF
DNA: TGTGCCAGCTCACCGGAAGACAGGTCCTACGAGCAGTACTTC
V: TRBV18
size: NA
J: TRBJ2-7
D: NA

CDR3: CASSQAGTGFYEQYF
DNA: TGCGCCAGCAGCCAAGCCGGGACAGGGTTCTACGAGCAGTACTTC
V: TRBV4-3
size: NA
J: TRBJ2-7
D: TRBD1

CDR3: CASSIAAENYGYTF
DNA: TGTGCCAGTAGTATAGCGGCGGAGAACTATGGCTACACCTTC
V: TRBV19
size: NA
J: TRBJ1-2
D: NA

CDR3: CASSSTDRGSYNSPLHF
DNA: TGCGCCAGCAGTTCGACAGACCGGGGGTCCTATAATTCACCCCTCCACTTT
V: TRBV5-1
size: few
J: TRBJ1-6
D: NA

CDR3: CASSLDGAGKNQPQHF
DNA: TGCGCCAGCAGCTTGGATGGGGCAGGGAAAAATCAGCCCCAGCATTTT
V: TRBV5-1
size: NA
J: TRBJ1-5
D: NA

CDR3: CASSFRDTTYNEQFF
DNA: TGTGCCAGCAGCTTCCGGGACACTACCTACAATGAGCAGTTCTTC
V: TRBV7-3
size: NA
J: TRBJ2-1
D: NA

CDR3: CASSDSAGACGNTIYF
DNA: TGTGCCAGCAGTGACTCGGCGGGGGCCTGCGGAAACACCATATATTTT
V: TRBV6-4
size: NA
J: TRBJ1-3
D: NA

CDR3: CAWSGGLSGSYNSPLHF
DNA: TGTGCCTGGAGTGGGGGCCTCAGTGGCTCCTATAATTCACCCCTCCACTTT
V: TRBV30
size: NA
J: TRBJ1-6
D: NA

CDR3: CASSAGKGGLETQYF
DNA: TGTGCCAGCAGCGCTGGGAAAGGAGGGTTAGAGACCCAGTACTTC
V: TRBV9
size: NA
J: TRBJ2-5
D: NA

CDR3: CASSLTGTGFYEQYF
DNA: TGTGCCAGCAGCTTAACCGGGACAGGGTTCTACGAGCAGTACTTC
V: TRBV5-4
size: NA
J: TRBJ2-7
D: TRBD1

CDR3: CASSFATGAYYEQYF
DNA: TGTGCCAGCAGCTTTGCCACAGGGGCTTATTACGAGCAGTACTTC
V: TRBV5-4
size: few
J: TRBJ2-7
D: TRBD1

CDR3: CASNFGSNEKLFF
DNA: TGTGCCAGCAATTTCGGGTCTAATGAAAAACTGTTTTTT
V: TRBV6-1
size: NA
J: TRBJ1-4
D: NA

CDR3: CASSLTRGGMMGNEQFF
DNA: TGTGCCAGCAGCTTAACACGTGGGGGGATGATGGGCAATGAGCAGTTCTTC
V: TRBV7-3
size: NA
J: TRBJ2-1
D: NA

CDR3: CASSIQQGSTGELFF
DNA: TGTGCCAGTAGTATCCAGCAGGGGAGCACCGGGGAGCTGTTTTTT
V: TRBV19
size: NA
J: TRBJ2-2
D: NA

CDR3: CASSLASGTGKLAFF
DNA: TGTGCCAGCAGCTTAGCTTCGGGGACAGGGAAATTAGCTTTCTTT
V: TRBV7-2
size: once
J: TRBJ1-1
D: TRBD1

CDR3: CASSLLLMNTEAFF
DNA: TGTGCCAGCAGCTTGCTCCTAATGAACACTGAAGCTTTCTTT
V: TRBV5-6
size: NA
J: TRBJ1-1
D: NA

CDR3: CASSTGARDRADGYTF
DNA: TGTGCCAGTAGTACCGGGGCCCGGGACAGGGCCGATGGCTACACCTTC
V: TRBV19
size: NA
J: TRBJ1-2
D: TRBD1

CDR3: CSVDMGHLNTEAFF
DNA: TGCAGCGTTGACATGGGACATTTGAACACTGAAGCTTTCTTT
V: TRBV29-1
size: NA
J: TRBJ1-1
D: NA

CDR3: CASRRTGGGNTEAFF
DNA: TGTGCCAGCAGACGGACAGGGGGCGGGAACACTGAAGCTTTCTTT
V: TRBV6-5
size: NA
J: TRBJ1-1
D: TRBD1

CDR3: CASSLDGGGQGYTF
DNA: TGTGCCAGCAGCTTAGATGGCGGGGGGCAGGGCTACACCTTC
V: TRBV7-2
size: NA
J: TRBJ1-2
D: NA

CDR3: CASSPSGETYGYTF
DNA: TGCGCCAGCAGCCCCAGTGGGGAGACCTATGGCTACACCTTC
V: TRBV5-1
size: few
J: TRBJ1-2
D: NA

CDR3: CASSQKLAGEYNEQFF
DNA: TGCGCCAGCAGCCAGAAACTAGCGGGGGAATACAATGAGCAGTTCTTC
V: TRBV5-1
size: few
J: TRBJ2-1
D: TRBD2

CDR3: CASSYDLGRTGELFF
DNA: TGTGCCAGCAGTTACGATTTGGGGCGAACCGGGGAGCTGTTTTTT
V: TRBV6-2/TRBV6-3
size: NA
J: TRBJ2-2
D: NA

CDR3: CASSPTGFVNTEAFF
DNA: TGTGCCAGCTCACCGACAGGGTTTGTGAACACTGAAGCTTTCTTT
V: TRBV18
size: NA
J: TRBJ1-1
D: TRBD1

CDR3: CASSDEGDSPLHF
DNA: TGTGCCAGCAGTGACGAGGGCGATTCACCCCTCCACTTT
V: TRBV6-4
size: NA
J: TRBJ1-6
D: NA

CDR3: CASSSDNNQPQHF
DNA: TGTGCCAGCAGCTCGGACAACAATCAGCCCCAGCATTTT
V: TRBV7-2
size: NA
J: TRBJ1-5
D: NA

CDR3: CSVEDNRGRYNEQFF
DNA: TGCAGCGTTGAAGATAACAGGGGGCGCTACAATGAGCAGTTCTTC
V: TRBV29-1
size: NA
J: TRBJ2-1
D: TRBD1

CDR3: CASSQGQGAHEQFF
DNA: TGCGCCAGCAGCCAGGGACAGGGGGCCCATGAGCAGTTCTTC
V: TRBV5-1
size: NA
J: TRBJ2-1
D: TRBD1

CDR3: CASSRGGSSGGTSSYEQYF
DNA: TGCGCCAGCAGCCGGGGCGGGTCTAGCGGGGGGACCTCCTCCTACGAGCAGTACTTC
V: TRBV4-1
size: NA
J: TRBJ2-7
D: TRBD2

CDR3: CASSSRDRGPEAFF
DNA: TGTGCCAGCAGTTCCCGGGACAGGGGTCCTGAAGCTTTCTTT
V: TRBV5-6
size: few
J: TRBJ1-1
D: TRBD1

CDR3: CASSEQGSMQGYTF
DNA: TGTGCCAGCAGTGAACAGGGGAGTATGCAGGGCTACACCTTC
V: TRBV6-1
size: NA
J: TRBJ1-2
D: NA

CDR3: CATRRGGVKTQYF
DNA: TGTGCCACCAGGAGGGGGGGTGTGAAGACCCAGTACTTC
V: TRBV24-1
size: once
J: TRBJ2-5
D: NA

CDR3: CASSERTGVDQPQHF
DNA: TGTGCCAGCAGTGAAAGGACAGGGGTCGATCAGCCCCAGCATTTT
V: TRBV2
size: NA
J: TRBJ1-5
D: TRBD1

CDR3: CASSVGSTGVGYGYTF
DNA: TGTGCCAGCAGCGTAGGGTCGACAGGGGTGGGATATGGCTACACCTTC
V: TRBV9
size: NA
J: TRBJ1-2
D: TRBD1

CDR3: CASSSGQPGSGYTF
DNA: TGCGCCAGCAGCTCGGGACAGCCTGGGTCTGGCTACACCTTC
V: TRBV5-1
size: NA
J: TRBJ1-2
D: TRBD1

CDR3: CASSSYYEQYF
DNA: TGTGCCAGCAGCTCCTACTACGAGCAGTACTTC
V: TRBV7-2
size: NA
J: TRBJ2-7
D: NA

CDR3: CASSVANRVGEQYF
DNA: TGTGCCAGCAGCGTAGCGAACAGGGTAGGCGAGCAGTACTTC
V: TRBV9
size: NA
J: TRBJ2-7
D: NA

CDR3: CASSLLSSGRRETQYF
DNA: TGTGCCAGCAGTTTATTGTCTAGCGGACGTAGAGAGACCCAGTACTTC
V: TRBV27
size: NA
J: TRBJ2-5
D: TRBD2

CDR3: CASSLGHSGGHYTDTQYF
DNA: TGTGCCAGCAGCTTAGGGCACAGCGGGGGCCATTACACAGATACGCAGTATTTT
V: TRBV7-6
size: NA
J: TRBJ2-3
D: TRBD2

CDR3: CASSTGTNYGYTF
DNA: TGTGCCAGCAGCACCGGGACTAACTATGGCTACACCTTC
V: TRBV11-1
size: NA
J: TRBJ1-2
D: NA